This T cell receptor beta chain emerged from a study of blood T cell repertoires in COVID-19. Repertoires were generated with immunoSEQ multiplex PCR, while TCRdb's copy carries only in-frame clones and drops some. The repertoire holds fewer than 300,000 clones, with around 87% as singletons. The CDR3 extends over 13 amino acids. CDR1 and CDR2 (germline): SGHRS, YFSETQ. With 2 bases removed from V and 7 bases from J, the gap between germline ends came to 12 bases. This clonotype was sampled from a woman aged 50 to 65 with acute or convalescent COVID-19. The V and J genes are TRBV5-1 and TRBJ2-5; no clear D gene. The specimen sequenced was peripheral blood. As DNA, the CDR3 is TGCGCCAGCAGCTTCGCAGGCTTAGGGACCCAGTACTTC. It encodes CASSFAGLGTQYF.